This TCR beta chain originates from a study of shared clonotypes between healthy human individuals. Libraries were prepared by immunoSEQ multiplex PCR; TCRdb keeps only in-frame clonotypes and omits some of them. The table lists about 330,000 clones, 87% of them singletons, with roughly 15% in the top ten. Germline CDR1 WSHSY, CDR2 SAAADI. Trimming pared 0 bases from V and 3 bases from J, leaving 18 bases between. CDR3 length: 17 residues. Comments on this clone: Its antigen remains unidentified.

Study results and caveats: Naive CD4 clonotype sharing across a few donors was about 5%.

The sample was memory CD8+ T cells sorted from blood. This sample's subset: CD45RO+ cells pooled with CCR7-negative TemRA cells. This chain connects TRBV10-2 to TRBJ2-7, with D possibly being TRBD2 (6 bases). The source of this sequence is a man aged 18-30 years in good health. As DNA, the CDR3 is TGCGCCAGCAGTGAGTCTGCACTAGCAGATGCCGACTACGAGCAGTACTTC. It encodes CASSESALADADYEQYF.